This T cell receptor beta chain was identified during a study of T cells expressing NK-cell markers. Study as a whole: From sorted CD3+CD56+NKG2C+, CD3+CD56+NKG2C- and CD3+CD56-NKG2C+ T cells came the TCR beta repertoires. Among eight sequenced donors, seven carried HCMV seropositivity while one was seronegative. Findings of the study overall: HCMV specificity was not established for the expanded NKG2C+ T cell clones. Roughly six donors showed dominant NKG2C+ clonotypes comprising roughly 1.0-7.0% of their CD8+ T cells.

With respect to this clonotype: Its target is not known.

TCRdb reprocessed the 5' RACE reads, keeping one entry per CDR3 protein, no DNA. This sample's clone table lists 350,000 to 400,000 distinct CDR3 sequences. Germline V gene data show CDR1 as MGHRA and CDR2 as YSYEKL. This CDR3 comprises 15 residues. The chain has TRBV4-1 and TRBJ2-3. This clonotype originated in a woman aged 50 to 65 in good health. The specimen sequenced was blood T cells: a sorted CD56 or NKG2C T cell subset, CD4+ or CD8+ T cells, or bulk PBMC T cells (not recorded which). The CDR3 loop reads CASSPDATSTDTQYF.